The 22 T cell receptor beta chains presented below share a single source sample, sequenced in a study of CD8+CD57+ T cells in acquired aplastic anemia. Patients included in sequencing had previously demonstrated CD8+CD57+ cell expansion by flow cytometry. Genomic DNA, serving as template, underwent TCR beta VDJ and CDR3 profiling. TCRdb re-analysed the reads in MiXCR, keeping a single row per CDR3 protein. The sample has roughly 260,000 distinct CDR3 sequences, roughly half seen once. What was sequenced was sorted CD4+, CD8+, or CD8+CD57+ T cells (not recorded which) from PBMCs. Receptors were obtained from a human donor with aplastic anemia.

This clonotype was seen many times. This chain connects TRBV7-3 to TRBJ1-2; D unresolved. Looked up from germline, CDR1 is SGHTA and CDR2 is FQGTGA. This CDR3 contains 14 residues. V dropped 2 bases and J dropped 4 bases, with 11 bases sitting between them. CDR3 region: CASSLLGSGYGYTF. The CDR3 region has the DNA TGTGCCAGCAGCTTATTGGGCTCTGGCTATGGCTACACCTTC.

This clonotype was found many times. The chain recombines TRBV20-1 with TRBJ2-3, with 8 positions matching TRBD2. This CDR3 contains 16 residues. The junction had 11 bases not matched to a gene; V was cut back by 6 bases and J by 0 bases. CDR1 and CDR2 from the germline V gene are DFQATT and SNEGSKA (reference sequence). The CDR3 sequence: CSASPGLAASTDTQYF. CDR3 in DNA: TGCAGTGCAAGCCCCGGACTAGCAGCTAGCACAGATACGCAGTATTTT.

The sample holds many counts of this clonotype. V gene TRBV20-1 combines with J gene TRBJ2-1; D is possibly TRBD1 or TRBD2 (5 bases each). The CDR3 runs 17 residues. V shed 3 bases and J shed 4 bases, with 22 bases lying between them. The germline gives CDR1 DFQATT, CDR2 SNEGSKA (reference sequence). The CDR3 nucleotides are TGCAGTGCTAGGGGGCTCCCAGGGAAGGAGGTTTACAATGAGCAGTTCTTC. Translating it yields CSARGLPGKEVYNEQFF.

This clonotype was detected only a few times. A much larger clone lies a single base off, so this may be a read error. V gene TRBV5-1 combines with J gene TRBJ1-1; 7 positions match TRBD1. V trimming: 4 bases; J trimming: 9 bases; junction bases outside the gene matches: 9. The CDR3 sequence is 13 residues long. Germline V CDR1 and CDR2: SGHRS, YFSETQ. This CDR3 reads CASSQRGRTKAFF. CDR3 DNA sequence: TGCGCCAGCAGCCAGAGGGGGCGGACTAAAGCTTTCTTT.

The table lists this clonotype with a few counts. V is TRBV9 and J is TRBJ2-1; 9 bases fit TRBD1. Looked up from germline, CDR1 is SGDLS and CDR2 is YYNGEE. Losses at the gene ends were 0 bases for V and 0 bases for J; bases not matched to a gene: 1. This CDR3 is built from 16 residues. CDR3: CASSVGGQGSYNEQFF. The CDR3, as DNA: TGTGCCAGCAGCGTAGGGGGACAGGGCTCCTACAATGAGCAGTTCTTC.

This clonotype occurred many times. The V and J genes are TRBV24-1 and TRBJ1-6, with a possible D match to TRBD1 (6 bases). Trimming removed 4 bases from V and 7 bases from J, with 10 bases in between. This CDR3 region has 14 residues. Germline CDR1 and CDR2: KGHDR and SFDVKD. The CDR3 protein is CATSETGYNSPLHF. The CDR3 coding sequence is TGTGCCACCAGTGAGACAGGTTACAATTCACCCCTCCACTTT.

The J gene is TRBJ2-2, the V gene TRBV14; D possibly matches TRBD1 or TRBD2 (5 bases each). CDR1 is SGHDN, CDR2 FVKESK, per germline. This CDR3 has 16 residues. V lost 3 bases and J lost 0, with 11 bases in between. In DNA, the CDR3 is TGTGCCAGCAGCCAGAGAGGGGAGACGAACACCGGGGAGCTGTTTTTT. Translating gives CASSQRGETNTGELFF.

CDR3 region: CATSRERGYQPQHF. CDR3 bases: TGTGCCACCAGCAGAGAAAGGGGGTATCAGCCCCAGCATTTT. This chain links TRBV15 with TRBJ1-5; D might be TRBD1 (6 bases). Germline V gene lookup returns CDR1 LNHNV and CDR2 YYDKDF (reference sequence). V shed 0 bases and J shed 5 bases, with 8 bases lying between them. This CDR3 is built from 14 residues.

At least ten counts were recorded for this clonotype. This chain links TRBV20-1 with TRBJ1-1; no reliable D call. CDR1 is DFQATT and CDR2 is SNEGSKA in the germline V gene (reference sequence). CDR3 length: 12 residues. The V end lost 6 bases, the J end lost 1 base, and 9 bases lay between the germline ends. The CDR3 region is CSAGKGNTEAFF. CDR3 nucleotides: TGCAGTGCCGGAAAAGGGAACACTGAAGCTTTCTTT.

Ten or more counts support this clonotype. J is TRBJ1-2 and V is TRBV9, with D possibly TRBD1 on 6 matching bases. Trimming pared 3 bases from V and 2 bases from J, leaving 14 bases between. The CDR3 runs to 15 residues. Germline V gene lookup returns CDR1 SGDLS and CDR2 YYNGEE. The CDR3 region is CASSALMGANYGYTF. In DNA, the CDR3 is TGTGCCAGCAGCGCCTTAATGGGGGCCAACTATGGCTACACCTTC.

This clonotype has at least ten counts. CDR3 sequence reads: CASRREGAFTEAFF. For the CDR3, the DNA is TGCGCCAGCCGCCGTGAGGGGGCATTCACTGAAGCTTTCTTT. The chain couples TRBV5-1 to TRBJ1-1; 7 nucleotides agree with TRBD1. Germline loops: CDR1 SGHRS, CDR2 YFSETQ. The length of the CDR3 is 14 residues. J lost 4 bases, V lost 7 bases, and 10 bases had no gene match. The whole variable domain, remainder taken from reference TRBV5-1 and TRBJ1-1, is KAGVTQTPRYLIKTRGQQVTLSCSPISGHRSVSWYQQTPGQGLQFLFEYFSETQRNKGNFPGRFSGRQFSNSRSEMNVSTLELGDSALYLCASRREGAFTEAFFGQGTRLTVV.

This chain uses TRBV20-1 with TRBJ2-5; no reliable D call. Trimming shortened V by 5 bases and J by 4 bases, and 14 bases separated the two germline ends. CDR3 length: 13 residues. Germline CDR1 is DFQATT and CDR2 is SNEGSKA (reference sequence). The CDR3 DNA reads as TGCAGTGCTGCCCGGAGAAGCCGAGAGACCCAGTACTTC. Amino acids: CSAARRSRETQYF.

In its sample, this clonotype was seen many times. The chain has TRBV9 and TRBJ1-2; D not certain. The CDR3 runs to 10 residues. The V gene's germline CDR1 is SGDLS and CDR2 YYNGEE. Trimming left V 7 bases short and J 5 bases short, with 6 bases between. CDR3 coding DNA: TGTGCCAGCGGAGAATATGGCTACACCTTC. Its protein product is CASGEYGYTF.

This chain uses TRBV15 with TRBJ2-7; 9 bases map to TRBD2. Germline V gene data show CDR1 as LNHNV and CDR2 as YYDKDF (reference sequence). There are 14 residues in the CDR3. Unmatched junction bases numbered 2, after V lost 3 bases and J lost 2 bases. In DNA form, the CDR3 reads TGTGCCACCAGCAGGACTAGCGGACCCTACGAGCAGTACTTC. This gives the protein CATSRTSGPYEQYF.

This clonotype was seen a few times. The gene calls are TRBV29-1 and TRBJ2-7; TRBD1 agrees at 7 bases. V dropped 0 bases and J dropped 4; count of bases not matched to a gene: 12. There are 16 residues in the CDR3. In germline, CDR1 is SQVTM, CDR2 ANQGSEA. The CDR3 is CSVEDYRAGGRYEQYF. The DNA of the CDR3 is TGCAGCGTTGAAGATTACAGGGCAGGGGGAAGGTACGAGCAGTACTTC.

This clonotype was recorded many times. The chain employs TRBV12-3 or TRBV12-4 and TRBJ1-1; D is unclear. This CDR3 is 13 amino acids long. Trimming removed 3 bases at V and 5 bases at J, with 10 bases between. The CDR3 DNA sequence: TGTGCCAGCAGTTTCGGTGGTAGAACTGAAGCTTTCTTT. This sequence encodes CASSFGGRTEAFF.

Worth noting for this clonotype: The junction differs from germline at one of its ends, possibly a read error. The J gene is TRBJ1-1, the V gene TRBV7-6; 7 bases align to TRBD1. Germline V gene lookup returns CDR1 SGHVS and CDR2 FNYEAQ. This CDR3 has 15 amino acids. CDR3 loop: CASSLRTGENTEAFF. The DNA of the CDR3 is TGCGCCAGCAGCCTTAGAACAGGGGAGAACACTGAAGCTTTCTTT.

This clonotype has ten or more counts. The genes are TRBV7-8 and TRBJ2-3, with TRBD2 matching over 7 bases. The V gene's germline CDR1 is SGHVS and CDR2 FQNEAQ. The CDR3 length is 15 residues. J gave up 6 bases and V 5 bases, and 11 bases lay outside the gene matches. The CDR3 region has the DNA TGTGCCAGCAGCCAGCGTCTAGCGGTCCGGGATACGCAGTATTTT. Its translation is CASSQRLAVRDTQYF.

This clonotype was seen ten or more times. The chain combines TRBV12-3 or TRBV12-4 with TRBJ1-1; no firm D call. Trimming stripped 7 bases from V and 5 bases from J, with 17 bases between. The CDR3 has 14 residues. The CDR3 nucleotides are TGTGCCAGCAATCGTTGGGTATTTGGTACTGAAGCTTTCTTT. It is translated as CASNRWVFGTEAFF.

V is TRBV9 and J is TRBJ1-2, with 10 bases fitting TRBD1. With V trimmed by 1 base and J by 12 bases, 9 bases remained unmatched. The length of the CDR3 is 14 residues. Germline loops: CDR1 SGDLS, CDR2 YYNGEE. The CDR3 spells CASSVWGTGDGNTF. The CDR3 DNA follows: TGTGCCAGCAGCGTATGGGGGACAGGGGACGGAAACACCTTC.

This clonotype was seen ten or more times. The V call is TRBV4-2, the J call TRBJ2-7; 9 bases match TRBD2. V lost 4 bases and J lost 0; bases outside the gene matches: 4. Looked up from germline, CDR1 is LGHNA and CDR2 is YNFKEQ. This CDR3 is built from 15 residues. DNA for the CDR3: TGTGCCAGCAGCCGAACTAGCGGGTCCTCCTACGAGCAGTACTTC. Amino acid sequence: CASSRTSGSSYEQYF.

V gene TRBV9 combines with J gene TRBJ1-1, with D tentatively TRBD1 (6 bases). The germline gives CDR1 SGDLS, CDR2 YYNGEE. The CDR3 has 15 amino acids. The V gene lost 0 bases and the J gene lost 3 bases, with 12 bases spanning the gap. The CDR3 sequence is CASSVAVQGYTEAFF. The CDR3 coding sequence is TGTGCCAGCAGCGTAGCTGTACAGGGCTACACTGAAGCTTTCTTT.